This T cell receptor beta chain was recorded in a study of shared clonotypes between healthy human individuals. Genomic DNA from each subset was divided evenly over several immunoSEQ plates. Assay used: immunoSEQ multiplex PCR; TCRdb lists only in-frame clones, some missing. In the table there are millions of clones, approximately 94% of which are singletons. Notes on this clone: Antigen specificity is unknown.

Positive CCR7 selection of CD45RO-negative cells yielded the naive CD8 cells, and terminally differentiated effector memory CD45RA+ cells were excluded. There were only Caucasian adults among the donors, and all lived in Nashville, Tennessee. The study's findings and limits: Having only a few donors restricted how much genetic and exposure-history diversity was captured. On the whole, naive subsets had larger estimated richness than memory subsets had.

This sequence was found in a man aged 18 to 29 in good health. What was sequenced was naive CD8+ T cells sorted from blood.

The DNA of the CDR3 is TGCGCCAGCAGCCACGGACTAGCGGGCTACGAGCAGTACTTC. This codes for CASSHGLAGYEQYF. V and J are TRBV4-1 and TRBJ2-7; 11 nucleotides line up with TRBD2. There are 14 residues in the CDR3. The germline V gene has CDR1 MGHRA and CDR2 YSYEKL. Germline trimming cut 3 bases from V and 3 bases from J; bases unmatched to any gene: 1.